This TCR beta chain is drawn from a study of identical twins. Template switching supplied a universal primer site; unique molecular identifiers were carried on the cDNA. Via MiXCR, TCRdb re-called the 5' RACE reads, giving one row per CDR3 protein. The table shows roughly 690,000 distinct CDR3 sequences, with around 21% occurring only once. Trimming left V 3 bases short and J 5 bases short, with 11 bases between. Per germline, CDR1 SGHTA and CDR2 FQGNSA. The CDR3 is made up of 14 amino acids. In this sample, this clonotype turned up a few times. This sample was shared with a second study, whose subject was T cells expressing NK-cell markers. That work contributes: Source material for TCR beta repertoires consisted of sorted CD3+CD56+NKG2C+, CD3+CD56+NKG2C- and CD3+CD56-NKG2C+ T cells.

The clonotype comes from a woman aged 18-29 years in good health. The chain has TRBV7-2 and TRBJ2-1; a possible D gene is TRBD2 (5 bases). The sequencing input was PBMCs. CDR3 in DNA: TGTGCCAGCAGCTTTGGACCCGGGAACAATGAGCAGTTCTTC. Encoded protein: CASSFGPGNNEQFF.